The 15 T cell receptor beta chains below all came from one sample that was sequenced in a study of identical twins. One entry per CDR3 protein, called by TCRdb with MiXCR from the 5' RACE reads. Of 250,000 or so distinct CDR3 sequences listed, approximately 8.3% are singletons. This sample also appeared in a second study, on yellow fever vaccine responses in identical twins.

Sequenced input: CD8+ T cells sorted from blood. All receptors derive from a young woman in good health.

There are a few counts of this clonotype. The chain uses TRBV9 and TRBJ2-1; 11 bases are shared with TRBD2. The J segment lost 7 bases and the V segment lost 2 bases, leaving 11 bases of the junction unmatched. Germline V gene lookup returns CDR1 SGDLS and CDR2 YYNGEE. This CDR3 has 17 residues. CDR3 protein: CASSVSFLAGGRNEQFF. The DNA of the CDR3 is TGTGCCAGCAGCGTTTCCTTTTTAGCGGGGGGGCGAAATGAGCAGTTCTTC.

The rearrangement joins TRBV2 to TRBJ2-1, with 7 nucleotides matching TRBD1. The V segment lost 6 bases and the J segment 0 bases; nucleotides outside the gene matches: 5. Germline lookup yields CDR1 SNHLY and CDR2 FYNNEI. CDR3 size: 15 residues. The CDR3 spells CASRETGASYNEQFF. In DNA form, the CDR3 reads TGTGCCAGCAGGGAAACAGGGGCCTCCTACAATGAGCAGTTCTTC.

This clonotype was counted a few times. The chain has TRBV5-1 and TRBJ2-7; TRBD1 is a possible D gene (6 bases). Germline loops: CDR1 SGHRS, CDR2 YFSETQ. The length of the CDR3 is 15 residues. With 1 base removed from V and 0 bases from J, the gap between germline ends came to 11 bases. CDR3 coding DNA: TGCGCCAGCAGCTTGACAGGGCCGAGCTCCTACGAGCAGTACTTC. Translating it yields CASSLTGPSSYEQYF. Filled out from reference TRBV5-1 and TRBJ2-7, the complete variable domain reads KAGVTQTPRYLIKTRGQQVTLSCSPISGHRSVSWYQQTPGQGLQFLFEYFSETQRNKGNFPGRFSGRQFSNSRSEMNVSTLELGDSALYLCASSLTGPSSYEQYFGPGTRLTVT.

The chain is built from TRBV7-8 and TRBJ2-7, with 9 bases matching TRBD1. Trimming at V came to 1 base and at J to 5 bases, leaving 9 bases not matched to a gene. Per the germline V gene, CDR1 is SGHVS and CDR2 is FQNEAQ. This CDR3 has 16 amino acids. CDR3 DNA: TGTGCCAGCAGCTTAGTCTTTTGGGACAGGGAGGACGAGCAGTACTTC. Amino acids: CASSLVFWDREDEQYF.

The CDR3 reads CASTWGGLTGELFF. For the CDR3, the DNA is TGTGCCAGCACCTGGGGGGGGCTCACCGGGGAGCTGTTTTTT. The chain is built from TRBV27 and TRBJ2-2, with D possibly being TRBD2 (7 bases). The CDR3 is made up of 14 amino acids. Germline V gene lookup returns CDR1 MNHEY and CDR2 SMNVEV (reference sequence). V was clipped by 7 bases and J by 4 bases, with 13 bases between them.

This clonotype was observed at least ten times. The CDR3 nucleotides are TGTGCCAGCAGTTTAGGGCAGGGTGGAGATACGCAGTATTTT. Translating gives CASSLGQGGDTQYF. The genes are TRBV27 and TRBJ2-3, with a possible D match to TRBD1 (5 bases). V was cut by 2 bases and J by 5 bases, with 11 bases left in between. The CDR3 covers 14 residues. In germline, CDR1 is MNHEY, CDR2 SMNVEV (reference sequence).

This CDR3 is CASSLSQGRSYEQYF. DNA of the CDR3: TGCGCCAGCAGCTTGAGTCAGGGCCGCTCCTACGAGCAGTACTTC. The chain combines TRBV5-1 with TRBJ2-7; D is possibly TRBD1 (5 bases). Germline CDR1 reads SGHRS; CDR2 reads YFSETQ. CDR3 length equals 15 residues. V lost 1 base and J lost 0, with 11 bases in between.

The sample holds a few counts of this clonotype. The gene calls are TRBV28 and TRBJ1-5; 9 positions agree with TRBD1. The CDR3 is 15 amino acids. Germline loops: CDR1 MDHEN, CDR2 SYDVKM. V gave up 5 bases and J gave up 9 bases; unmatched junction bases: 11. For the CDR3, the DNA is TGTGCCAGCAGTCCCCCTGGGACAGGGTATGGGCCCCAGCATTTT. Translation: CASSPPGTGYGPQHF.

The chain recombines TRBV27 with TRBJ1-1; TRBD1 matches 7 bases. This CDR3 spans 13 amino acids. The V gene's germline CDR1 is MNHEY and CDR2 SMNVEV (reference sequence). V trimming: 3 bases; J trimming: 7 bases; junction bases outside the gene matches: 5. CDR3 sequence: CASSLPGGFEAFF. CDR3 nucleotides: TGTGCCAGCAGTTTGCCAGGGGGGTTTGAAGCTTTCTTT.

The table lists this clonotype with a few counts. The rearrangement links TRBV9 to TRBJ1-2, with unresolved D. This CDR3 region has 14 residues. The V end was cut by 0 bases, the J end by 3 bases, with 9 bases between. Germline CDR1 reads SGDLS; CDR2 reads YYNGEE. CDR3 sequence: CASSVDQGDYGYTF. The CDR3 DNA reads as TGTGCCAGCAGCGTAGACCAAGGAGACTATGGCTACACCTTC.

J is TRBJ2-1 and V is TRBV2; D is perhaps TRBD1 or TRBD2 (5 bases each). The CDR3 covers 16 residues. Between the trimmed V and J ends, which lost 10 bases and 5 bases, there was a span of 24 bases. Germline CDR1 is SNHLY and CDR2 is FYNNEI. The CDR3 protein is CATPVVGVAPHNEQFF. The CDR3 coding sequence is TGTGCCACCCCAGTGGTGGGGGTGGCCCCACACAATGAGCAGTTCTTC.

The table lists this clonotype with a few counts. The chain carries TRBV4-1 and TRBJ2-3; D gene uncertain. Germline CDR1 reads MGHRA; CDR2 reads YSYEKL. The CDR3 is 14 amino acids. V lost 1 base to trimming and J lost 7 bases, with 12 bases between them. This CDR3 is CASSQGTGSNTQYF. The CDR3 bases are TGCGCCAGCAGCCAAGGGACCGGGTCCAATACGCAGTATTTT.

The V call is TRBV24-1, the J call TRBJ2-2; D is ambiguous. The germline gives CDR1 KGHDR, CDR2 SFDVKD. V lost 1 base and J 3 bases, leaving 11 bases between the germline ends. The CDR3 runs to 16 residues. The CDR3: CATSDLSNGDTGELFF. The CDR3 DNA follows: TGTGCCACCAGTGATTTATCCAATGGCGACACCGGGGAGCTGTTTTTT.

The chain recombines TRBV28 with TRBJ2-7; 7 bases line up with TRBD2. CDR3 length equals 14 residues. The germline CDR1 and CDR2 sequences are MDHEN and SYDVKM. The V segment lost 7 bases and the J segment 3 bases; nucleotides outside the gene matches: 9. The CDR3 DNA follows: TGTGCCAGCAATACACGCGGGAGTCTCTACGAGCAGTACTTC. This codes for CASNTRGSLYEQYF.

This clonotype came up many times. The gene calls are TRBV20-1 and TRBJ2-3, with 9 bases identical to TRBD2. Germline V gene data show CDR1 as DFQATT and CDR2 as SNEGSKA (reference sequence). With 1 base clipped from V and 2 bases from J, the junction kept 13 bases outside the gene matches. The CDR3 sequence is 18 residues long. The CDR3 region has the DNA TGCAGTGCTAGAGGCCCCCTCCCGAGCGGGGGGCACACAGATACGCAGTATTTT. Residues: CSARGPLPSGGHTDTQYF.